This T cell receptor (beta chain) appears in the sequencing data of a study of blood T cell repertoires in COVID-19. Study at large: Sites in the United States, Italy and Spain provided acute and convalescent COVID-19 samples.

Using immunoSEQ multiplex PCR, the repertoire was profiled, and TCRdb retains in-frame clones only, with some absent. The data hold about 220,000 clones, with around 89% observed a single time. In this sample, this clone turned up once. Two negative PCRs, clearance, or symptom resolution had been documented for recovered Cohort 3 donors. V was cut by 6 bases and J by 8 bases, with 16 bases left in between. The CDR3 sequence is 14 residues long. Germline V gene data show CDR1 as LGHDT and CDR2 as YNNKEL (reference sequence). The sample was PBMCs or T cells enriched from blood (not recorded which). The rearrangement uses TRBV3-1 (or the pseudogene TRBV3-2) and TRBJ1-4, with D possibly matching TRBD1 (5 bases). This sequence was found in a woman aged 30 to 39 who had recovered from COVID-19. The CDR3 sequence is CASRPGQGREKLFF. The CDR3 DNA sequence: TGTGCCAGCAGGCCAGGGCAGGGCAGGGAAAAACTGTTTTTT.